One sample yielded the 8 T cell receptor beta chains listed below, sequenced in a study of blood T cell repertoires in COVID-19. Clones were read by immunoSEQ multiplex PCR, and TCRdb kept only the in-frame ones, dropping some. This table has roughly 200,000 clones, about four fifths appearing once. Sequenced sample: peripheral blood. These receptors were collected from a man in his 70s with active or convalescent COVID-19.

J is TRBJ1-1 and V is TRBV9; D ambiguous. This CDR3 is 14 amino acids long. Germline CDR1 SGDLS, CDR2 YYNGEE. V was shortened by 0 bases and J by 4 bases, with 10 bases between the two germline ends. This CDR3 reads CASSVVGEGTEAFF. CDR3 nucleotide sequence: TGTGCCAGCAGCGTAGTTGGGGAGGGCACTGAAGCTTTCTTT.

The chain has TRBV5-4 and TRBJ2-5, with a possible D match to TRBD1 (5 bases). V lost 5 bases, J lost 1 base, and 15 bases lay in between. CDR3 length equals 15 residues. Looked up from germline, CDR1 is SGHNT and CDR2 is YYREEE (reference sequence). DNA of the CDR3: TGTGCCAGCAGAAATCCTACAGGCGCCCAAGAGACCCAGTACTTC. This encodes CASRNPTGAQETQYF.

The chain links TRBV6-1 to TRBJ2-3; D gene uncertain. Between the trimmed V and J ends, which lost 2 bases and 4 bases, there was a span of 16 bases. The V gene's germline CDR1 is MNHNS and CDR2 SASEGT. The CDR3 extends over 16 amino acids. The CDR3 reads CASSEYRRSTSDTQYF. CDR3 nucleotides: TGTGCCAGCAGTGAATACCGGCGCTCGACTTCAGATACGCAGTATTTT.

CDR3 coding DNA: TGTGCCAGCAGTTCCCGGACAGGCGCGGGGTGGACCTTC. Its translation is CASSSRTGAGWTF. The rearrangement uses TRBV6-2 or TRBV6-3 and TRBJ1-2; 7 nucleotides agree with TRBD1. The CDR3 runs 13 residues. Trimming cost V 4 bases and J 14 bases; bases outside gene matches: 13. The germline V gene encodes CDR1 MNHEY and CDR2 SVGEGT.

The chain employs TRBV18 and TRBJ2-7; a possible D gene is TRBD2 (5 bases). Germline lookup yields CDR1 KGHSH and CDR2 LQKENI. The CDR3 runs to 15 residues. Trimming removed 3 bases from V and 5 bases from J, with 17 bases in between. The CDR3 nucleotides are TGTGCCAGCTCACCCCAGAGGGAAGGTCGCCACGAGCAGTACTTC. Its translation is CASSPQREGRHEQYF.

The J gene is TRBJ1-1, the V gene TRBV20-1, with D possibly being TRBD1 (6 bases). The germline V and J ends were trimmed by 6 bases and 11 bases, with 16 bases remaining between them. Per germline, CDR1 DFQATT and CDR2 SNEGSKA (reference sequence). The length of the CDR3 is 11 residues. The CDR3 reads CSASDRSDAFF. Here the CDR3 DNA reads TGCAGTGCCTCAGACAGGTCCGATGCTTTCTTT.

As concerns this clone: At the DNA level, this CDR3 is encoded by other sequences in the same sample as well. V and J are TRBV27 and TRBJ1-1, with a weak D call TRBD1 (6 bases). V was shortened by 6 bases and J by 0 bases, with 11 bases between the two germline ends. The CDR3 consists of 14 residues. Germline CDR1 and CDR2: MNHEY and SMNVEV (reference sequence). The CDR3 DNA reads as TGTGCCAGCAGGAGGCAGGGGATGAACACTGAAGCTTTCTTT. It is translated as CASRRQGMNTEAFF.

The J gene is TRBJ2-2, the V gene TRBV6-2 or TRBV6-3; D is unclear. In germline, CDR1 is MNHEY, CDR2 SVGEGT. The V end was cut by 4 bases, the J end by 0 bases, with 9 bases between. There are 15 residues in the CDR3. CDR3 amino acids: CASSLPQANTGELFF. The CDR3 DNA reads TGTGCCAGCAGTTTACCGCAGGCGAACACCGGGGAGCTGTTTTTT.